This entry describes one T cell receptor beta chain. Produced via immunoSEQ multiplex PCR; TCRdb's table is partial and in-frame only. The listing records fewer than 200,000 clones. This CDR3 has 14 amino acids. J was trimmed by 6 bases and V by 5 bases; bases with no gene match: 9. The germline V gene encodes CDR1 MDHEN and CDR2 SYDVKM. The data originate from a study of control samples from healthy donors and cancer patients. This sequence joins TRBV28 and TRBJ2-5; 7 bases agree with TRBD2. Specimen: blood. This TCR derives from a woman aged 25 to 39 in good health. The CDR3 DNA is TGTGCCAGCAGTCGGGACTACGGAGGAAAGACCCAGTACTTC. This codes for CASSRDYGGKTQYF.